In this sample, the clone carrying this T cell receptor beta chain turned up a few times. Its antigen is not known. CDR3 length: 15 amino acids. Germline V gene data show CDR1 as GTSNPN and CDR2 as SVGIG (reference sequence). Trimming took 2 bases from V and 8 from J, leaving 21 bases between them. These data belong to a study of OX40 agonist ivuxolimab in advanced cancers. About the study: Ivuxolimab, an antibody acting as an agonist of OX40 (CD134), was used to treat patients. Patients enrolled in dose escalation were diagnosed with hepatocellular carcinoma, melanoma, renal cell or head and neck cancer.

Data came from immunoSEQ multiplex PCR; TCRdb stores just in-frame clones and leaves some out. The sample has 90,000 to 150,000 clones, 80% to 90% seen once. Notes on the study in general: At 0.1 to 3.0 mg/kg, clonal expansion of CD4+ and CD8+ blood T cells had occurred by week 6. Relative to CD4+, CD8+ T cells held more expanded clones on average.

The receptor comes from an adult with an advanced solid tumor such as melanoma, head and neck, liver or kidney cancer. The rearrangement joins TRBV30 to TRBJ1-2; D remains ambiguous. This specimen consisted of CD4+ or CD8+ T cells sorted from blood, obtained in a trial of the OX40 agonist ivuxolimab. The CDR3 loop reads CAWSTPRTGLWGYTF. CDR3 nucleotides: TGTGCCTGGAGTACCCCAAGGACGGGCCTATGGGGCTACACCTTC.